Presented here are 15 T cell receptor beta chains from one specimen sequenced in a study of cytomegalovirus exposure and HLA in healthy donors. The study ran its PCR with 60 Vbeta and 13 Jbeta primers. The repertoire was sequenced with immunoSEQ multiplex PCR; TCRdb's copy has only in-frame clones and lacks some. The repertoire holds about 260,000 clones, roughly 70% seen once, with approximately 2.1% in the top ten. What was sequenced was PBMCs. Source of these receptors: a female donor in good health and CMV-seronegative.

The genes are TRBV19 and TRBJ1-1; possibly TRBD1 for D (6 bases). The germline V gene has CDR1 LNHDA and CDR2 SQIVND (reference sequence). There are 17 residues in the CDR3. Deletions cut 2 bases from V and 6 bases from J, with 22 bases between. The CDR3, as DNA: TGTGCCAGTAGTATATATGGAGGGGGGAATAGCGGGCCTGAAGCTTTCTTT. Amino acids: CASSIYGGGNSGPEAFF.

The chain has TRBV4-2 and TRBJ2-1; 9 nucleotides align to TRBD2. The germline V gene has CDR1 LGHNA and CDR2 YNFKEQ. The V segment lost 2 bases and the J segment 3 bases; nucleotides outside the gene matches: 8. The CDR3 totals 17 residues. CDR3 in amino acids: CASSQLASGNSYNEQFF. In nucleotides, the CDR3 is TGTGCCAGCAGCCAACTCGCTAGCGGGAACAGCTACAATGAGCAGTTCTTC.

The chain couples TRBV11-3 to TRBJ2-1, with 9 bases lining up with TRBD1. V trimming: 5 bases; J trimming: 3 bases; junction bases outside the gene matches: 5. The CDR3 runs 15 residues. CDR1 is SGHNT, CDR2 YENEEA, per germline. The CDR3 nucleotides are TGTGCCAGCAGCCACGGACAGGGGAACTACAATGAGCAGTTCTTC. This sequence encodes CASSHGQGNYNEQFF.

The rearrangement links TRBV6-6 to TRBJ1-1; unclear D gene. The CDR3 totals 10 residues. V was clipped by 8 bases and J by 10 bases, with 11 bases between them. CDR1 is MNHNY and CDR2 is SVGAGI in the germline V gene (reference sequence). This CDR3 reads CASAGVGAFF. CDR3 coding DNA: TGTGCCAGCGCCGGGGTGGGAGCTTTCTTT.

This chain links TRBV2 with TRBJ2-7; 9 bases map to TRBD2. Looked up from germline, CDR1 is SNHLY and CDR2 is FYNNEI. The J segment lost 2 bases and the V segment lost 3 bases, leaving 11 bases of the junction unmatched. The CDR3 spans 17 residues. CDR3 nucleotide sequence: TGTGCCAGCAGTGAGTCCTCTGTAGCGGGAGCCCCCTACGAGCAGTACTTC. Translated: CASSESSVAGAPYEQYF.

The rearrangement joins TRBV19 to TRBJ1-2; no firm D call. Trimming stripped 5 bases from V and 7 bases from J, with 8 bases between. The CDR3 length is 11 residues. The germline V gene has CDR1 LNHDA and CDR2 SQIVND (reference sequence). The CDR3 sequence is CASSVSGGYTF. The CDR3 DNA reads as TGTGCCAGTAGTGTCAGTGGTGGCTACACCTTC. Drawing the rest from reference TRBV19 and TRBJ1-2, the complete variable domain is DGGITQSPKYLFRKEGQNVTLSCEQNLNHDAMYWYRQDPGQGLRLIYYSQIVNDFQKGDIAEGYSVSREKKESFPLTVTSAQKNPTAFYLCASSVSGGYTFGSGTRLTVV.

The chain is built from TRBV7-9 and TRBJ2-7, with TRBD1 identical over 9 bases. CDR1 and CDR2 from the germline V gene are SEHNR and FQNEAQ (reference sequence). Trimming at V came to 4 bases and at J to 9 bases, leaving 13 bases not matched to a gene. The CDR3 is made up of 15 amino acids. CDR3 residues: CASSSAGQGLGWQYF. The CDR3 region has the DNA TGTGCCAGCAGCTCCGCCGGACAGGGGCTAGGGTGGCAGTACTTC. The full variable domain, rest sourced from reference TRBV7-9 and TRBJ2-7, is DTGVSQNPRHKITKRGQNVTFRCDPISEHNRLYWYRQTLGQGPEFLTYFQNEAQLEKSRLLSDRFSAERPKGSFSTLEIQRTEQGDSAMYLCASSSAGQGLGWQYFGPGTRLTVT.

This chain joins TRBV7-2 and TRBJ1-3; no clear D gene. CDR3 length equals 16 residues. V was cut by 0 bases and J by 0 bases, with 9 bases left in between. Germline CDR1 is SGHTA and CDR2 is FQGNSA. The CDR3 DNA sequence: TGTGCCAGCAGCTTAGCGGCCCACCTCTCTGGAAACACCATATATTTT. It is translated as CASSLAAHLSGNTIYF.

This CDR3 is CASSLGQVPGEQYF. CDR3 sequence (DNA): TGCGCCAGCAGCTTGGGACAGGTACCGGGGGAGCAGTACTTC. J is TRBJ2-7 and V is TRBV5-1, with D possibly TRBD1 on 6 matching bases. CDR1 is SGHRS and CDR2 is YFSETQ in the germline V gene. This CDR3 is 14 amino acids long. Trimming took 0 bases from V and 7 from J, leaving 14 bases between them.

The rearrangement links TRBV4-1 to TRBJ2-1; a weak D match, TRBD2 (6 bases). This CDR3 has 15 residues. The germline V and J ends were trimmed by 1 base and 1 base, with 8 bases remaining between them. The germline V gene has CDR1 MGHRA and CDR2 YSYEKL. This CDR3 is CASSQGGLSYNEQFF. The DNA for the CDR3 is TGCGCCAGCAGCCAAGGGGGACTTTCCTACAATGAGCAGTTCTTC.

V gene TRBV25-1 combines with J gene TRBJ1-1; no reliable D call. This CDR3 comprises 14 residues. V shed 2 bases and J shed 4 bases, with 11 bases lying between them. Per the germline V gene, CDR1 is MGHDK and CDR2 is SYGVNS. CDR3 DNA sequence: TGTGCCAGCAGTGAAGGGGAGTGGAGCACTGAAGCTTTCTTT. Protein sequence: CASSEGEWSTEAFF. Based on the CDR3 plus reference TRBV25-1 and TRBJ1-1, the full variable domain is EADIYQTPRYLVIGTGKKITLECSQTMGHDKMYWYQQDPGMELHLIHYSYGVNSTEKGDLSSESTVSRIRTEHFPLTLESARPSHTSQYLCASSEGEWSTEAFFGQGTRLTVV.

The V gene is TRBV4-2, the J gene TRBJ2-5, with 8 bases fitting TRBD2. The J call may be incorrect, as the DNA end agrees better with TRBJ2-7. This CDR3 is built from 15 residues. Germline V gene lookup returns CDR1 LGHNA and CDR2 YNFKEQ. CDR3 amino acids: CASSQEGAGDYEQYF. In nucleotides, the CDR3 is TGTGCCAGCAGCCAAGAAGGAGCGGGGGACTACGAGCAGTACTTC.

V is TRBV2 and J is TRBJ1-3, with D maybe TRBD1 (5 bases). V was shortened by 3 bases and J by 2 bases, with 8 bases between the two germline ends. Germline V gene lookup returns CDR1 SNHLY and CDR2 FYNNEI. The CDR3 has 14 residues. The CDR3 nucleotides are TGTGCCAGCAGTGACAGGGCTGCTGGAAACACCATATATTTT. Translating it yields CASSDRAAGNTIYF.

V usage is TRBV7-9 and J usage is TRBJ2-2, with 10 bases aligning to TRBD2. Unmatched junction bases numbered 3, after V lost 4 bases and J lost 4 bases. Per the germline V gene, CDR1 is SEHNR and CDR2 is FQNEAQ (reference sequence). CDR3 length equals 15 residues. The DNA of the CDR3 is TGTGCCAGCAGCTCCGGGACTAGCGCCACCGGGGAGCTGTTTTTT. It specifies CASSSGTSATGELFF.

This chain joins TRBV6-1 and TRBJ2-1, with 10 bases matching TRBD1. CDR3 length: 16 amino acids. Germline-derived CDR1 and CDR2 are MNHNS and SASEGT. Trimming took 0 bases from V and 6 from J; bases not matched to a gene: 5. In nucleotides, the CDR3 is TGTGCCAGCAGTGAAGCGGGGACAGGGGCGCGCAATGAGCAGTTCTTC. Encoded protein: CASSEAGTGARNEQFF.